Each of the 27 T cell receptor beta chains below was sequenced from the same sample in a study of shared clonotypes between healthy human individuals (TCRdb year 2020). Library construction relied on the immunoSEQ multiplex PCR assay. TCRdb took this table from immuneACCESS and kept in-frame rearrangements with V and J called. Such tables lack part of the clones; where checked against another copy, unresolved V genes explain under half of the gap, and the rest is unexplained. Present in this sample are approximately 1,500,000 clones, nearly 99% of which were seen just once. The ten top clones hold about 0.45% of the sample. Sequenced input: naive CD4+ T cells sorted from blood. In the paper's terms, the cell subset or site label means: CD45RA+ positively selected. The source of these receptors is a man between 25 and 39 years old in good health.

The chain carries TRBV6-1 and TRBJ2-7, with D possibly being TRBD1 or TRBD2 (5 bases each). This CDR3 has 13 amino acids. The ends were cut back, 5 bases at V and 0 bases at J, with 8 bases in the middle. CDR1 is MNHNS and CDR2 is SASEGT in the germline V gene. The CDR3: CASSYGGSYEQYF. CDR3 coding DNA: TGTGCCAGCAGTTATGGGGGCTCCTACGAGCAGTACTTC.

The gene calls are TRBV25-1 and TRBJ2-5, with 12 bases lining up with TRBD2. Germline assignment: CDR1 MGHDK and CDR2 SYGVNS. V shed 4 bases and J 4 bases; nucleotides not matched to a gene: 4. The CDR3 length is 15 residues. Written as DNA, the CDR3 is TGTGCCAGCAGTGTGACTAGCGGGAGTGGAGAGACCCAGTACTTC. Its protein product is CASSVTSGSGETQYF.

The CDR3 loop is CASSGPASGDSEQFF. CDR3 bases: TGTGCCAGCAGCGGGCCGGCTAGCGGGGATAGTGAGCAGTTCTTC. The chain has TRBV9 and TRBJ2-1, with 9 bases matching TRBD2. Germline CDR1 is SGDLS and CDR2 is YYNGEE. The V and J ends lost 3 bases and 9 bases, in that order; junction bases with no gene match: 10. The CDR3 contains 15 residues.

This clone came up once. The chain joins TRBV5-1 to TRBJ2-7, with 7 nucleotides matching TRBD2. The V segment lost 2 bases and the J segment 1 base; nucleotides outside the gene matches: 6. CDR3 length: 15 residues. CDR1 and CDR2 (germline): SGHRS, YFSETQ. The CDR3 loop reads CASSFGGGGSYEQYF. The CDR3 DNA follows: TGCGCCAGCAGCTTTGGCGGGGGAGGATCCTACGAGCAGTACTTC. The full variable domain, with the rest looked up from reference TRBV5-1 and TRBJ2-7, is KAGVTQTPRYLIKTRGQQVTLSCSPISGHRSVSWYQQTPGQGLQFLFEYFSETQRNKGNFPGRFSGRQFSNSRSEMNVSTLELGDSALYLCASSFGGGGSYEQYFGPGTRLTVT.

This rearrangement joins TRBV19 to TRBJ2-7; 10 nucleotides agree with TRBD1. Germline-derived CDR1 and CDR2 are LNHDA and SQIVND (reference sequence). CDR3 length equals 14 residues. Unmatched junction bases numbered 6, after V lost 3 bases and J lost 7 bases. Here the CDR3 DNA reads TGTGCCAGTAGTATCGGTGACAGGGGGCGTGAGCAGTACTTC. It codes for CASSIGDRGREQYF. The entire variable domain, with the rest obtained from reference TRBV19 and TRBJ2-7, is as follows: DGGITQSPKYLFRKEGQNVTLSCEQNLNHDAMYWYRQDPGQGLRLIYYSQIVNDFQKGDIAEGYSVSREKKESFPLTVTSAQKNPTAFYLCASSIGDRGREQYFGPGTRLTVT.

This clone was seen at least ten times. CDR3 sequence: CASSYAAEAFF. As DNA, the CDR3 is TGTGCCAGCTCATACGCTGCTGAAGCTTTCTTT. This rearrangement joins TRBV2 to TRBJ1-1; the D is unclear. This CDR3 comprises 11 residues. CDR1 SNHLY and CDR2 FYNNEI come from the germline V gene. V was pared by 8 bases and J by 6 bases, with 10 bases between.

The gene calls are TRBV27 and TRBJ2-7; 11 nucleotides match TRBD2. Unmatched junction bases numbered 9, after V lost 2 bases and J lost 6 bases. The CDR3 consists of 16 residues. CDR1 is MNHEY and CDR2 is SMNVEV in the germline V gene (reference sequence). The CDR3 DNA is TGTGCCAGCAGTTTAAGCCCGCTAGCGGGAGGTAGCGAGCAGTACTTC. This translates into CASSLSPLAGGSEQYF.

The chain combines TRBV5-6 with TRBJ2-5, with TRBD1 matching 7 bases. The J segment lost 5 bases and the V segment lost 4 bases, leaving 14 bases of the junction unmatched. CDR3 length equals 16 residues. The germline gives CDR1 SGHDT, CDR2 YYEEEE. The CDR3 region is CASSPLDRVDGETQYF. CDR3 DNA sequence: TGTGCCAGCAGCCCACTTGACAGGGTGGACGGGGAGACCCAGTACTTC.

The chain is built from TRBV21-1 and TRBJ2-1; no check of the table's D call, TRBD1, against the DNA was made. TRBV21-1 is shown as a pseudogene. CDR3 length equals 15 residues. The CDR3 DNA reads as TGTGCCAGCAGCAAAGTAGCAGGGGTTATGAATGAGCAGTTCTTC. It translates to CASSKVAGVMNEQFF.

This chain joins TRBV27 and TRBJ2-1, with TRBD2 matching over 13 bases. CDR3 length: 14 amino acids. The V gene end was trimmed by 5 bases and the J gene end by 14 bases; junction bases not matched to a gene: 9. Germline V lookup: CDR1 MNHEY, CDR2 SMNVEV (reference sequence). Here the CDR3 DNA reads TGTGCCAGCAGTCCAACACCGACTAGCGGGAGGAAGTTCTTC. It yields the protein CASSPTPTSGRKFF.

In the case of this clone: This specimen includes other DNA sequences encoding the same CDR3. The chain uses TRBV11-3 and TRBJ2-3; 8 bases are a match to TRBD1. Trimming took 4 bases from V and 3 from J; bases not matched to a gene: 3. The CDR3 has 14 amino acids. CDR1 SGHNT and CDR2 YENEEA come from the germline V gene. CDR3 nucleotide sequence: TGTGCCAGCAGCTCAGGACAGGGTACAGATACGCAGTATTTT. Translation gives CASSSGQGTDTQYF.

The V call is TRBV7-2, the J call TRBJ2-2, with 9 positions matching TRBD2. Germline lookup yields CDR1 SGHTA and CDR2 FQGNSA. The V gene end was trimmed by 5 bases and the J gene end by 4 bases; junction bases not matched to a gene: 8. CDR3 length equals 16 residues. The CDR3 nucleotides are TGTGCCAGCAGCGCTAGCGGGGCACGGGGCACCGGGGAGCTGTTTTTT. It yields the protein CASSASGARGTGELFF.

This clone is a singleton in its sample. The rearrangement uses TRBV7-4 and TRBJ1-3, with D maybe TRBD1 (5 bases). V was shortened by 7 bases and J by 8 bases, with 15 bases between the two germline ends. The CDR3 spans 13 residues. Per the germline V gene, CDR1 is SGHVT and CDR2 is SQSDAQ. The CDR3 here is CASIIDLGDTIYF. CDR3 coding DNA: TGTGCCAGCATCATAGACCTGGGGGACACCATATATTTT.

V is TRBV7-8 and J is TRBJ2-7; D is ambiguous. This CDR3 spans 16 amino acids. V lost 2 bases, J lost 6 bases, and 20 bases lay in between. Germline V gene lookup returns CDR1 SGHVS and CDR2 FQNEAQ. The CDR3 DNA is TGTGCCAGCAGCTTATCCGGCCTTAGGGTAAGGTTCGAGCAGTACTTC. It is translated as CASSLSGLRVRFEQYF. Together with reference TRBV7-8 and TRBJ2-7, the CDR3 gives the full variable domain: GAGVSQSPRYKVAKRGQDVALRCDPISGHVSLFWYQQALGQGPEFLTYFQNEAQLDKSGLPSDRFFAERPEGSVSTLKIQRTQQEDSAVYLCASSLSGLRVRFEQYFGPGTRLTVT.

The chain's CDR3 is CASRVALPNEKLFF. Here the CDR3 DNA reads TGTGCCAGCCGGGTGGCCCTACCTAATGAAAAACTGTTTTTT. V gene TRBV7-2 combines with J gene TRBJ1-4, with no clear D. Trimming took 8 bases from V and 3 from J, leaving 13 bases between them. The CDR3 loop spans 14 amino acids. Germline CDR1 is SGHTA and CDR2 is FQGNSA.

The gene calls are TRBV7-2 and TRBJ2-3; the D gene could be TRBD1 or TRBD2 (5 bases each). There are 17 residues in the CDR3. V was cut by 1 base and J by 1 base, with 15 bases left in between. Germline V lookup: CDR1 SGHTA, CDR2 FQGNSA. CDR3 bases: TGTGCCAGCAGCTTAGGAGTGGGGGTAGGGGGCACAGATACGCAGTATTTT. Translated, it gives CASSLGVGVGGTDTQYF.

The rearrangement joins TRBV5-1 to TRBJ2-7, with TRBD2 identical over 7 bases. The germline CDR1 and CDR2 sequences are SGHRS and YFSETQ. V was pared by 2 bases and J by 3 bases, with 11 bases of the junction left unmatched. The CDR3 contains 16 residues. The DNA of the CDR3 is TGCGCCAGCAGCTTAGGCGGGAGTCGTTATAACTACGAGCAGTACTTC. Translation gives CASSLGGSRYNYEQYF.

The V and J genes are TRBV4-1 and TRBJ1-4; D not resolved. The length of the CDR3 is 14 residues. Trimming took 6 bases from V and 3 from J, leaving 11 bases between them. The V gene's germline CDR1 is MGHRA and CDR2 YSYEKL. In DNA form, the CDR3 reads TGCGCCAGCAGGAGGGCCTTATCTAATGAAAAACTGTTTTTT. This sequence encodes CASRRALSNEKLFF.

CDR3 loop: CASSLAWRGGIDEQFF. The CDR3 DNA is TGTGCCAGCAGCTTAGCCTGGCGGGGGGGGATAGATGAGCAGTTCTTC. This chain links TRBV7-2 with TRBJ2-1, with TRBD2 matching 9 bases. V lost 0 bases to trimming and J lost 8 bases; unmatched junction nucleotides: 8. The CDR3 contains 16 residues. Germline CDR1 SGHTA, CDR2 FQGNSA.

V gene TRBV11-3 combines with J gene TRBJ2-5; TRBD1 is a possible D gene (5 bases). Germline V CDR1 and CDR2: SGHNT, YENEEA. V gave up 0 bases and J gave up 7 bases, with 9 bases separating them. The CDR3 is made up of 13 amino acids. CDR3 region: CASSLDGRGTQYF. In nucleotides, the CDR3 is TGTGCCAGCAGCTTAGACGGAAGGGGGACCCAGTACTTC.

The CDR3 loop reads CASSPSGSFSTDTQYF. In DNA, the CDR3 is TGTGCCAGCAGCCCCAGCGGGTCCTTTAGCACAGATACGCAGTATTTT. J is TRBJ2-3 and V is TRBV13; D perhaps matches TRBD2 (6 bases). Germline V gene data show CDR1 as PRHDT and CDR2 as FYEKMQ (reference sequence). The CDR3 is 16 amino acids. V gave up 5 bases and J gave up 0 bases, with 15 bases separating them.

This clone was recorded only once. This sequence joins TRBV19 and TRBJ1-1; tentative D call: TRBD1 (5 bases). This CDR3 region has 16 residues. Trimming stripped 1 base from V and 8 bases from J, with 20 bases between. Germline CDR1 is LNHDA and CDR2 is SQIVND (reference sequence). The CDR3 sequence: CASSIVWTSSAIEAFF. The CDR3 region has the DNA TGTGCCAGTAGTATAGTGTGGACATCTTCGGCTATAGAAGCTTTCTTT.

The chain is built from TRBV7-6 and TRBJ2-6; D gene uncertain. The CDR3 totals 16 residues. The germline V and J ends were trimmed by 2 bases and 0 bases, with 8 bases remaining between them. CDR1 SGHVS and CDR2 FNYEAQ come from the germline V gene. The CDR3 loop reads CASSLFASSGANVLTF. CDR3 DNA: TGTGCCAGCAGCTTATTCGCTAGCTCTGGGGCCAACGTCCTGACTTTC.

This clone occurred once. The rearrangement uses TRBV19 and TRBJ1-5; tentative D call: TRBD1 (6 bases). The germline V and J ends were trimmed by 6 bases and 1 base, with 22 bases remaining between them. The CDR3 has 18 residues. Germline V CDR1 and CDR2: LNHDA, SQIVND (reference sequence). CDR3 nucleotide sequence: TGTGCCAGTAGAACCGACGGAGGGGGATTGCGGAGCAATCAGCCCCAGCATTTT. Its protein product is CASRTDGGGLRSNQPQHF.

The rearrangement links TRBV7-9 to TRBJ2-7; TRBD2 aligns across 7 bases. In germline, CDR1 is SEHNR, CDR2 FQNEAQ (reference sequence). V trimming: 1 base; J trimming: 5 bases; junction bases outside the gene matches: 8. The CDR3 runs 15 residues. CDR3 coding DNA: TGTGCCAGCAGCTTAGGGCAGTCCGGGGGGAACGAGCAGTACTTC. It specifies CASSLGQSGGNEQYF.

The V gene is TRBV19, the J gene TRBJ2-1, with 7 bases aligning to TRBD2. The CDR3 covers 14 residues. After removal of 3 bases from V and 9 bases from J, the junction contained 8 bases not matched to a gene. From germline, CDR1 is LNHDA and CDR2 SQIVND (reference sequence). CDR3 nucleotide sequence: TGTGCCAGTAGTATCTCCCGACTAGCACCTGAGCAGTTCTTC. This translates into CASSISRLAPEQFF.

The chain is built from TRBV5-1 and TRBJ1-3; D not resolved. The CDR3 spans 16 residues. Germline V CDR1 and CDR2: SGHRS, YFSETQ. Trimming removed 0 bases at V and 2 bases at J, with 12 bases between. CDR3 sequence: CASSLVSSVAGNTIYF. The CDR3 DNA sequence: TGCGCCAGCAGCTTGGTTTCATCAGTCGCTGGAAACACCATATATTTT.